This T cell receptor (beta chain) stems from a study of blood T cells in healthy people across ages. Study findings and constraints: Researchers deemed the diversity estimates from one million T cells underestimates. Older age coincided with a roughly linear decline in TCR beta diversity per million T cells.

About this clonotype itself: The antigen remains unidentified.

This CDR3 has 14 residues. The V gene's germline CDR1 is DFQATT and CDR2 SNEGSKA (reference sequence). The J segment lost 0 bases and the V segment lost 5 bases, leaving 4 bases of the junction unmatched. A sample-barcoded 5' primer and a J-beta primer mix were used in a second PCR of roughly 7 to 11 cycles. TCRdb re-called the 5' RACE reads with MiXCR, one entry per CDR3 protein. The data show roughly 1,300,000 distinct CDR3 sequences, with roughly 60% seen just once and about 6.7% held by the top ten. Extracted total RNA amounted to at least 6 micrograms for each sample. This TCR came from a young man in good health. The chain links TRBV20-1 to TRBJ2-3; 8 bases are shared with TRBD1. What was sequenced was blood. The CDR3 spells CSAAGTGSTDTQYF. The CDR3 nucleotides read TGCAGTGCTGCCGGGACAGGTAGCACAGATACGCAGTATTTT.